The 16 T cell receptor beta chains below all came from one sample that was sequenced in a study of response to subunit inactivated influenza vaccine. A single record per CDR3 protein comes from TCRdb applying MiXCR to the RT-PCR reads. The data hold just over 300,000 distinct CDR3 sequences, with about 20% observed a single time. Sequencing used PBMCs from blood, obtained roughly 20 months after vaccination. The receptors were sampled from a man aged 50-75 years who received an inactivated influenza vaccine.

The chain has TRBV12-3 or TRBV12-4 and TRBJ1-1; tentatively, D is TRBD1 (5 bases). V was trimmed by 0 bases and J by 1 base, leaving 9 bases between them. This CDR3 region has 15 residues. CDR3 DNA sequence: TGTGCCAGCAGTTTAGCGCAGGGTGGGAACACTGAAGCTTTCTTT. Amino acid sequence: CASSLAQGGNTEAFF.

This clonotype showed up many times. This sequence joins TRBV5-6 and TRBJ2-2; D is ambiguous. Per the germline V gene, CDR1 is SGHDT and CDR2 is YYEEEE. V was trimmed by 2 bases and J by 4 bases, leaving 6 bases between them. CDR3 length equals 13 residues. The chain's CDR3 is CASSFRGTGELFF. The DNA for the CDR3 is TGTGCCAGCAGCTTCAGAGGCACCGGGGAGCTGTTTTTT.

The chain links TRBV12-3 or TRBV12-4 to TRBJ1-1; D possibly corresponds to TRBD1 (5 bases). V was pared by 0 bases and J by 4 bases, with 12 bases between. This CDR3 region has 15 residues. Here the CDR3 reads CASSLARDRGTEAFF. The CDR3, as DNA: TGTGCCAGCAGTTTAGCCAGGGATAGGGGCACTGAAGCTTTCTTT.

The gene calls are TRBV4-3 and TRBJ1-1, with TRBD1 matching 7 bases. The CDR3 runs to 15 residues. V shed 0 bases and J 5 bases; nucleotides not matched to a gene: 6. In germline, CDR1 is LGHNA, CDR2 YSLEER. In DNA, the CDR3 is TGCGCCAGCAGCCAAGATATGCAGGGGGTGACTGAAGCTTTCTTT. It specifies CASSQDMQGVTEAFF.

The chain is built from TRBV2 and TRBJ1-6, with D uncertain. Trimming pared 6 bases from V and 7 bases from J, leaving 13 bases between. The CDR3 is 14 residues long. Germline loops: CDR1 SNHLY, CDR2 FYNNEI. The CDR3 spells CASRVTVNNSPLHF. Written as DNA, the CDR3 is TGTGCCAGCAGAGTTACAGTAAACAATTCACCCCTCCACTTT.

In this sample, this clonotype turned up many times. The J gene is TRBJ2-2, the V gene TRBV20-1; possibly TRBD1 for D (6 bases). The CDR3 has 12 residues. CDR1 is DFQATT and CDR2 is SNEGSKA in the germline V gene (reference sequence). V was pared by 6 bases and J by 8 bases, with 13 bases between. CDR3 coding DNA: TGCAGTGCCTCTCAGGGGCCAGGGGAGCTGTTTTTT. Its translation: CSASQGPGELFF.

J is TRBJ2-7 and V is TRBV29-1, with TRBD1 matching over 10 bases. Looked up from germline, CDR1 is SQVTM and CDR2 is ANQGSEA. The V segment lost 5 bases and the J segment 5 bases; nucleotides outside the gene matches: 9. This CDR3 is 14 amino acids long. The DNA for the CDR3 is TGCAGCGTTTCGACCGGGACAGGGGTCGACGAGCAGTACTTC. Translated, it gives CSVSTGTGVDEQYF.

This clonotype appeared a few times. The V and J genes are TRBV6-5 and TRBJ1-5; possibly TRBD1 for D (6 bases). The CDR3 runs to 17 residues. Trimming pared 3 bases from V and 5 bases from J, leaving 20 bases between. The germline CDR1 and CDR2 sequences are MNHEY and SVGAGI. CDR3 coding DNA: TGTGCCAGCAGTTATGTTTCGGGGGGCACTCCACATCAGCCCCAGCATTTT. Its translation: CASSYVSGGTPHQPQHF.

This clonotype was found a few times. This chain links TRBV24-1 with TRBJ1-5, with D unclear. Germline V gives CDR1 KGHDR, CDR2 SFDVKD. Trimming took 4 bases from V and 4 from J, leaving 10 bases between them. This CDR3 is built from 14 residues. CDR3: CATSDVTVNQPQHF. CDR3 DNA sequence: TGTGCCACCAGTGACGTAACAGTTAATCAGCCCCAGCATTTT.

The V and J genes are TRBV4-2 and TRBJ1-2; tentatively, D is TRBD1 (5 bases). The V gene's germline CDR1 is LGHNA and CDR2 YNFKEQ. The CDR3 is made up of 14 amino acids. The V end lost 0 bases, the J end lost 7 bases, and 12 bases lay between the germline ends. The CDR3 here is CASSQDRAGGGYTF. CDR3 DNA: TGTGCCAGCAGCCAAGACAGGGCAGGCGGTGGCTACACCTTC.

This clonotype was observed a handful of times. The chain uses TRBV7-2 and TRBJ1-2, with TRBD1 matching over 7 bases. Trimming at V came to 8 bases and at J to 6 bases, leaving 9 bases not matched to a gene. The CDR3 extends over 13 amino acids. In germline, CDR1 is SGHTA, CDR2 FQGNSA. The CDR3 loop reads CASQLQGRNGYTF. The DNA of the CDR3 is TGTGCCAGCCAACTACAGGGGAGGAATGGCTACACCTTC.

A few counts support this clonotype. This chain links TRBV18 with TRBJ2-1; TRBD2 matches 12 bases. This CDR3 has 15 residues. V gave up 3 bases and J gave up 9 bases; unmatched junction bases: 6. Per the germline V gene, CDR1 is KGHSH and CDR2 is LQKENI. DNA for the CDR3: TGTGCCAGCTCACCCCTAGCGGGAGGGCGTATTGAGCAGTTCTTC. This gives the protein CASSPLAGGRIEQFF. Drawing the rest from reference TRBV18 and TRBJ2-1, the complete variable domain is NAGVMQNPRHLVRRRGQEARLRCSPMKGHSHVYWYRQLPEEGLKFMVYLQKENIIDESGMPKERFSAEFPKEGPSILRIQQVVRGDSAAYFCASSPLAGGRIEQFFGPGTRLTVL.

In this sample, this clonotype turned up a few times. The chain combines TRBV6-5 with TRBJ1-5, with 11 nucleotides matching TRBD1. V trimming: 0 bases; J trimming: 7 bases; junction bases outside the gene matches: 2. The CDR3 loop spans 15 amino acids. Germline V CDR1 and CDR2: MNHEY, SVGAGI. For the CDR3, the DNA is TGTGCCAGCAGTTACTCCGGGACAGGGGGGCAGCCCCAGCATTTT. It is translated as CASSYSGTGGQPQHF.

The table lists this clonotype with many counts. This rearrangement joins TRBV11-2 to TRBJ2-7, with 9 bases identical to TRBD1. V shed 4 bases, J shed 5 bases, and the junction held 9 bases outside the gene matches. Germline V gives CDR1 SGHAT, CDR2 FQNNGV. CDR3 length equals 15 residues. The CDR3 protein is CASSSIRTGANEQYF. The DNA of the CDR3 is TGTGCCAGCAGCTCCATCAGGACAGGGGCAAACGAGCAGTACTTC. Combining the CDR3 with reference TRBV11-2 and TRBJ2-7 gives the whole variable domain EAGVAQSPRYKIIEKRQSVAFWCNPISGHATLYWYQQILGQGPKLLIQFQNNGVVDDSQLPKDRFSAERLKGVDSTLKIQPAKLEDSAVYLCASSSIRTGANEQYFGPGTRLTVT.

The CDR3 coding sequence is TGTGCCAGCAGTTTAAAGGGACAGTTCAATGAGCAGTTCTTC. Amino acid sequence: CASSLKGQFNEQFF. The genes are TRBV27 and TRBJ2-1, with 7 bases that match TRBD1. CDR1 and CDR2 (germline): MNHEY, SMNVEV (reference sequence). The V segment lost 2 bases and the J segment 6 bases; nucleotides outside the gene matches: 4. This CDR3 is 14 amino acids long.

This chain links TRBV7-2 with TRBJ2-5, with 8 bases fitting TRBD1. Germline CDR1 is SGHTA and CDR2 is FQGNSA. The CDR3 has 16 residues. J lost 5 bases, V lost 1 base, and 9 bases had no gene match. DNA for the CDR3: TGTGCCAGCAGCTTAGGGGACAGGACAATGGGGGAGACCCAGTACTTC. Encoded protein: CASSLGDRTMGETQYF.